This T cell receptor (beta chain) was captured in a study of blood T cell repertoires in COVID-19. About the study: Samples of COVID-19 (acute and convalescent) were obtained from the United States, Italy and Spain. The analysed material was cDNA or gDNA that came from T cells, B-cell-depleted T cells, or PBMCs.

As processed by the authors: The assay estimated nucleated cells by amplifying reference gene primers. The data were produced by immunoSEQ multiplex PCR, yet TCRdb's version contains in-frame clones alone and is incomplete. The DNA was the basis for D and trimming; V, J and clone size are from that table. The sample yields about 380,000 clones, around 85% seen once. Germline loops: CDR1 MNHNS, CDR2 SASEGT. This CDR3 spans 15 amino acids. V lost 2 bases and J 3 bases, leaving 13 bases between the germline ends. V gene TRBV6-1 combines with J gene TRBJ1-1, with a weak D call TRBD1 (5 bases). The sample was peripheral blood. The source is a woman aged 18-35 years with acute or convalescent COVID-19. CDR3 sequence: CASSEILGQDTEAFF. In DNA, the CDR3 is TGTGCCAGCAGTGAAATTTTGGGGCAGGACACTGAAGCTTTCTTT.